This T cell receptor beta chain comes out of a study of naive and memory T cell subsets. The CDR3 covers 15 residues. Germline CDR1 SGHTA, CDR2 FQGNSA. Between the trimmed V and J ends, which lost 2 bases and 2 bases, there was a span of 13 bases. Treatment noted: skin biopsy from PPD injection site in Mantoux-positive individual. Unsorted total RNA, roughly 1 to 1,100 ng, was DNase treated before reverse transcription. This clonotype showed up just a few times. Blood and skin TCR RNA was reverse transcribed with alpha and beta constant primers. Ligated cDNA underwent four rounds of PCR with nested alpha and beta constant region primers and SP2. A single record per CDR3 protein comes from TCRdb applying MiXCR to the UMI-ligation and nested PCR reads. The sample records approximately 20,000 distinct CDR3 sequences, less than 9.5% being singletons.

The clonotype was recovered from an adult in good health. V is TRBV7-2 and J is TRBJ2-7; D ambiguous. The source material was skin, sampled from a tuberculin skin test site. CDR3 amino acids: CASSLSVGEPYEQYF. The CDR3 DNA reads TGTGCCAGCAGCTTATCGGTGGGTGAGCCCTACGAGCAGTACTTC.